The 31 T cell receptor beta chains presented below share a single source sample, sequenced in a study of regulatory T cells in long-lasting Graves disease. Time point in this sample: newly diagnosed GD, antithyroid drugs for less than 3 months. The TCR library was prepared using RNA isolated from PBMCs. Assembly of TCR beta libraries relied on iRepertoire HTBI primers together with Arm-PCR of CDR3 regions. Via MiXCR, TCRdb re-called the multiplex PCR reads, giving one row per CDR3 protein. The sample holds 450,000 to 500,000 distinct CDR3 sequences; 15% to 20% are singletons and the top ten take 10% to 15%. This sample also belongs to another study, concerning T cells in Graves' hyperthyroidism and ophthalmopathy.

Sequencing used peripheral blood mononuclear cells (PBMCs), obtained at new diagnosis, from a patient treated with antithyroid drugs. All receptors derive from a man in his forties with Graves disease.

This clonotype occurred many times. This sequence joins TRBV28 and TRBJ1-1; D is uncertain. Germline values: CDR1 MDHEN, CDR2 SYDVKM. The CDR3 is 12 residues long. V lost 8 bases, J lost 8 bases, and 15 bases lay in between. CDR3 nucleotides: TGTGCCAGCCAGTTCTTACCCTCGGAAGCTTTCTTT. The encoded protein is CASQFLPSEAFF.

This clonotype was seen a handful of times. This chain uses TRBV20-1 with TRBJ2-1; 14 bases agree with TRBD2. This CDR3 comprises 15 residues. Germline V lookup: CDR1 DFQATT, CDR2 SNEGSKA (reference sequence). In DNA form, the CDR3 reads TGCAGACCCATGGGACTAGCGGGAGTGTCGAGTGAGCAGTTCTTC. Encoded protein: CRPMGLAGVSSEQFF.

This clonotype was recorded a few times. The gene calls are TRBV6-5 and TRBJ2-7; no clear D. Germline assignment: CDR1 MNHEY and CDR2 SVGAGI. This CDR3 spans 14 amino acids. V dropped 4 bases and J dropped 0 bases, with 10 bases sitting between them. As DNA, the CDR3 is TGTGCCAGCAGTTCATTTCCCGACTCCTACGAGCAGTACTTC. Amino acids: CASSSFPDSYEQYF.

This clonotype was observed many times. The chain joins TRBV30 to TRBJ2-3; D gene unclear. The CDR3 has 12 residues. Trimming stripped 5 bases from V and 2 bases from J, with 8 bases between. Looked up from germline, CDR1 is GTSNPN and CDR2 is SVGIG (reference sequence). DNA of the CDR3: TGTGCCTGGCGGTGGGACACAGATACGCAGTATTTT. Translation gives CAWRWDTDTQYF. Combining the CDR3 with reference TRBV30 and TRBJ2-3 gives the whole variable domain SQTIHQWPATLVQPVGSPLSLECTVEGTSNPNLYWYRQAAGRGLQLLFYSVGIGQISSEVPQNLSASRPQDRQFILSSKKLLLSDSGFYLCAWRWDTDTQYFGPGTRLTVL.

Many counts were recorded for this clonotype. The rearrangement links TRBV2 to TRBJ1-6, with 8 bases that match TRBD1. Trimming took 6 bases from V and 6 from J; bases not matched to a gene: 7. Germline V gene lookup returns CDR1 SNHLY and CDR2 FYNNEI. The CDR3 contains 15 residues. In DNA, the CDR3 is TGTGCCAGCAGCGCGGGGACAGGCGGTAATTCACCCCTCCACTTT. Translating it yields CASSAGTGGNSPLHF.

This clonotype has at least ten counts. The genes are TRBV12-3 or TRBV12-4 and TRBJ1-2; TRBD1 matches 8 bases. The J segment lost 7 bases and the V segment lost 5 bases, leaving 9 bases of the junction unmatched. The CDR3 consists of 14 residues. CDR3 loop: CASSPGQGIFGYTF. As DNA, the CDR3 is TGTGCCAGCAGTCCCGGACAGGGAATATTTGGCTACACCTTC.

This clonotype showed up just a few times. This rearrangement joins TRBV27 to TRBJ2-1; TRBD2 agrees at 10 bases. Germline CDR1 MNHEY, CDR2 SMNVEV (reference sequence). The CDR3 sequence is 14 residues long. V gave up 5 bases and J gave up 9 bases; unmatched junction bases: 7. The CDR3 coding sequence is TGTGCCAGCAGTCCTCGGACTAGCGGTTTTGAGCAGTTCTTC. This encodes CASSPRTSGFEQFF.

This clonotype has more than one count but fewer than ten. The chain combines TRBV20-1 with TRBJ2-1, with 8 bases that match TRBD2. Germline CDR1 DFQATT, CDR2 SNEGSKA (reference sequence). This CDR3 has 15 amino acids. Trimming removed 5 bases from V and 3 bases from J; junction bases left unmatched: 9. CDR3 in amino acids: CSAPDGTRIYNEQFF. CDR3 coding DNA: TGCAGTGCTCCAGACGGGACTAGGATCTACAATGAGCAGTTCTTC.

This clonotype showed up many times. The rearrangement links TRBV10-3 to TRBJ1-1, with 10 bases matching TRBD1. V lost 8 bases, J lost 3 bases, and 6 bases stayed unmatched. Germline assignment: CDR1 ENHRY and CDR2 SYGVKD. CDR3 length equals 14 residues. The CDR3 protein is CAIGQDRGYTEAFF. CDR3 nucleotide sequence: TGTGCCATCGGGCAGGACAGGGGGTACACTGAAGCTTTCTTT.

This clonotype showed up many times. The chain is built from TRBV28 and TRBJ2-1, with D maybe TRBD1 (6 bases). CDR1 and CDR2 (germline): MDHEN, SYDVKM. V was trimmed by 3 bases and J by 8 bases, leaving 20 bases between them. CDR3 length: 16 amino acids. CDR3 nucleotide sequence: TGTGCCAGCAGTTTCAAAACAGGGATCTCCCGGGATGAGCAGTTCTTC. Its translation: CASSFKTGISRDEQFF.

The chain recombines TRBV7-8 with TRBJ2-5, with D tentatively TRBD1 (6 bases). Germline V lookup: CDR1 SGHVS, CDR2 FQNEAQ. CDR3 length: 13 residues. Trimming pared 6 bases from V and 9 bases from J, leaving 17 bases between. The CDR3 DNA is TGTGCCAGCAGACAGGGACGGTCCATGGCCCAGTACTTC. This encodes CASRQGRSMAQYF.

This clonotype was recorded at least ten times. The chain combines TRBV6-1 with TRBJ2-7; D perhaps matches TRBD2 (5 bases). The CDR3 runs to 15 residues. Trimming took 4 bases from V and 3 from J, leaving 16 bases between them. The V gene's germline CDR1 is MNHNS and CDR2 SASEGT. The CDR3 loop is CASSVASSEHYEQYF. In DNA form, the CDR3 reads TGTGCCAGCAGTGTGGCAAGTAGCGAGCACTACGAGCAGTACTTC.

This clonotype was seen ten or more times. The gene calls are TRBV7-9 and TRBJ2-7; 8 nucleotides agree with TRBD2. The V gene end was trimmed by 6 bases and the J gene end by 6 bases; junction bases not matched to a gene: 10. Germline assignment: CDR1 SEHNR and CDR2 FQNEAQ (reference sequence). This CDR3 has 14 residues. The CDR3 nucleotides are TGTGCCAGCAGACCAAACGGACTAGCTGGCGAGCAGTACTTC. This encodes CASRPNGLAGEQYF.

The rearrangement links TRBV20-1 to TRBJ2-1; D remains unclear. The length of the CDR3 is 15 residues. V shed 3 bases and J shed 0 bases, with 12 bases lying between them. The germline V gene has CDR1 DFQATT and CDR2 SNEGSKA (reference sequence). Here the CDR3 DNA reads TGCAGTGCTAGCGCCCATCCCAGCTCCTACAATGAGCAGTTCTTC. This translates into CSASAHPSSYNEQFF.

In regard to this clonotype: Just one base apart from a much larger clone, this may be a read error. The chain joins TRBV5-1 to TRBJ2-4; 7 nucleotides agree with TRBD1. The germline V gene has CDR1 SGHRS and CDR2 YFSETQ. CDR3 size: 15 residues. CDR3 in DNA: TGCGCCGGCAGTTCGGACAGGAGGGCCAAAAACATTCAGTACTTC. As protein: CAGSSDRRAKNIQYF.

This clonotype was picked up a small number of times. CDR3 sequence reads: CASSSRQGQPHTDTQYF. Written as DNA, the CDR3 is TGTGCCAGTAGTTCCCGACAGGGTCAACCTCACACAGATACGCAGTATTTT. This chain connects TRBV19 to TRBJ2-3, with 7 bases aligning to TRBD1. The CDR3 totals 17 residues. Germline CDR1 and CDR2: LNHDA and SQIVND (reference sequence). The V segment lost 5 bases and the J segment 2 bases; nucleotides outside the gene matches: 13.

This clonotype was detected ten times or more. V is TRBV20-1 and J is TRBJ2-7; D call uncertain. Trimming took 1 base from V and 2 from J, leaving 6 bases between them. Germline V lookup: CDR1 DFQATT, CDR2 SNEGSKA (reference sequence). CDR3 length: 12 amino acids. The CDR3 nucleotides read TGCAGTGCTAGAGGAAACGCCTACGAGCAGTACTTC. Its protein is CSARGNAYEQYF.

This clonotype was found many times. This rearrangement joins TRBV24-1 to TRBJ2-7, with unresolved D. Trimming took off 7 bases at V and 7 bases at J, with 16 bases between the two ends. The CDR3 sequence is 13 residues long. Germline CDR1 and CDR2: KGHDR and SFDVKD. CDR3 sequence: CATSRVGVSEQYF. The CDR3 region has the DNA TGTGCCACCAGCCGGGTTGGGGTATCGGAGCAGTACTTC.

Ten or more counts support this clonotype. The gene calls are TRBV29-1 and TRBJ2-3, with D uncertain. The V gene's germline CDR1 is SQVTM and CDR2 ANQGSEA. V lost 0 bases to trimming and J lost 6 bases, with 13 bases between them. The CDR3 is made up of 14 amino acids. CDR3 region: CSVEDLMALDTQYF. CDR3 coding DNA: TGCAGCGTTGAAGATCTTATGGCTCTCGATACGCAGTATTTT.

Comments on this clonotype: This may stem from a read error, because a much larger clone lies one nucleotide away. The V gene is TRBV20-1, the J gene TRBJ2-7; possibly TRBD2 for D (5 bases). Germline CDR1 DFQATT, CDR2 SNEGSKA (reference sequence). Deletions cut 1 base from V and 0 bases from J, with 13 bases between. The CDR3 runs 15 residues. The CDR3 sequence: CSARAPKRSSYEQYF. The DNA of the CDR3 is TGCAGTGCTAGAGCTCCCAAGCGGAGCTCCTACGAGCAGTACTTC.

The table lists this clonotype with many counts. This chain uses TRBV28 with TRBJ2-7; TRBD1 or TRBD2 may be the D gene (5 bases each). Germline CDR1 reads MDHEN; CDR2 reads SYDVKM. The CDR3 totals 13 residues. Trimming took 6 bases from V and 7 from J, leaving 16 bases between them. This CDR3 reads CASRGTGSREQYF. The CDR3 DNA sequence: TGTGCCAGCAGGGGGACGGGTTCTAGGGAGCAGTACTTC.

This clonotype was seen more than once but under ten times. V is TRBV7-3 and J is TRBJ2-1; 11 nucleotides match TRBD2. This CDR3 is built from 16 residues. The trim removed 5 bases at V and 8 bases at J, leaving 11 bases unmatched. Germline V gene data show CDR1 as SGHTA and CDR2 as FQGTGA. The CDR3 DNA sequence: TGTGCCAGCAGCCGATCCGGGACTAGCGGACAAGATGAGCAGTTCTTC. Amino acid sequence: CASSRSGTSGQDEQFF.

At least ten counts were recorded for this clonotype. This sequence joins TRBV6-2 or TRBV6-3 and TRBJ2-5, with 8 bases lining up with TRBD2. V trimming: 2 bases; J trimming: 5 bases; junction bases outside the gene matches: 7. Germline CDR1 is MNHEY and CDR2 is SVGEGT. The CDR3 covers 15 residues. The CDR3 DNA sequence: TGTGCCAGCAGTTACGGGACTAGTGTAGGGGAGACCCAGTACTTC. Its protein product is CASSYGTSVGETQYF.

In its sample, this clonotype was seen many times. The chain combines TRBV12-3 or TRBV12-4 with TRBJ2-7; tentatively, D is TRBD1 (5 bases). The CDR3 loop spans 15 amino acids. The V end lost 2 bases, the J end lost 4 bases, and 15 bases lay between the germline ends. CDR3 sequence (DNA): TGTGCCAGCAGTTTACATCCAGGGATTTCGTACGAGCAGTACTTC. It yields the protein CASSLHPGISYEQYF.

This clonotype was observed many times. The genes are TRBV20-1 and TRBJ2-1; no clear D. The CDR3 is 15 residues long. Germline loops: CDR1 DFQATT, CDR2 SNEGSKA (reference sequence). V was clipped by 3 bases and J by 4 bases, with 16 bases between them. Written as DNA, the CDR3 is TGCAGTGCTAGGGCGCCTGTAATAAGTTACAATGAGCAGTTCTTC. This gives the protein CSARAPVISYNEQFF.

The V call is TRBV24-1, the J call TRBJ2-2; D is possibly TRBD2 (5 bases). The CDR3 has 13 amino acids. V dropped 9 bases and J dropped 2 bases, with 9 bases sitting between them. CDR1 and CDR2 from the germline V gene are KGHDR and SFDVKD. CDR3 amino acids: CATGGSNTGELFF. The CDR3, as DNA: TGTGCCACCGGAGGAAGTAACACCGGGGAGCTGTTTTTT.

The chain is built from TRBV19 and TRBJ2-7; the D gene is possibly TRBD1 (6 bases). This CDR3 spans 12 amino acids. Per the germline V gene, CDR1 is LNHDA and CDR2 is SQIVND (reference sequence). V dropped 8 bases and J dropped 3 bases, with 11 bases sitting between them. The CDR3 sequence: CASGHRDYEQYF. CDR3 sequence (DNA): TGTGCCAGTGGGCACAGGGACTACGAGCAGTACTTC.

Many counts were recorded for this clonotype. The chain is built from TRBV20-1 and TRBJ1-2; tentatively, D is TRBD1 (5 bases). V lost 3 bases and J 0 bases, leaving 8 bases between the germline ends. This CDR3 has 13 residues. Germline CDR1 reads DFQATT; CDR2 reads SNEGSKA (reference sequence). The CDR3 spells CSARGPANYGYTF. The CDR3 DNA follows: TGCAGTGCTAGGGGGCCAGCTAACTATGGCTACACCTTC.

Points on this clonotype: The junction departs from the called germline gene at one end, perhaps through a read error. The V and J genes are TRBV5-1 and TRBJ1-6; D is ambiguous. The CDR3 has 16 residues. Germline-derived CDR1 and CDR2 are SGHRS and YFSETQ. The CDR3 protein is CASSLYQDRYNPPLHF. The CDR3 DNA follows: TGCGCCAGCAGCTTGTACCAGGACCGCTATAATCCACCCCTCCACTTT.

There are many counts of this clonotype. The rearrangement uses TRBV30 and TRBJ1-1; D is undetermined. Trimming took off 0 bases at V and 1 base at J, with 9 bases between the two ends. The germline CDR1 and CDR2 sequences are GTSNPN and SVGIG (reference sequence). The CDR3 contains 14 residues. The CDR3: CAWSVNAANTEAFF. As DNA, the CDR3 is TGTGCCTGGAGTGTGAATGCAGCGAACACTGAAGCTTTCTTT.

The chain recombines TRBV3-1 with TRBJ2-1; maybe TRBD1 (5 bases). The CDR3 extends over 14 amino acids. Per the germline V gene, CDR1 is LGHDT and CDR2 is YNNKEL (reference sequence). The V and J ends lost 4 bases and 6 bases respectively, with 13 bases between them. The CDR3 DNA sequence: TGTGCCAGCAGCCGAAGGGGCGTTGGCAATGAGCAGTTCTTC. It translates to CASSRRGVGNEQFF.